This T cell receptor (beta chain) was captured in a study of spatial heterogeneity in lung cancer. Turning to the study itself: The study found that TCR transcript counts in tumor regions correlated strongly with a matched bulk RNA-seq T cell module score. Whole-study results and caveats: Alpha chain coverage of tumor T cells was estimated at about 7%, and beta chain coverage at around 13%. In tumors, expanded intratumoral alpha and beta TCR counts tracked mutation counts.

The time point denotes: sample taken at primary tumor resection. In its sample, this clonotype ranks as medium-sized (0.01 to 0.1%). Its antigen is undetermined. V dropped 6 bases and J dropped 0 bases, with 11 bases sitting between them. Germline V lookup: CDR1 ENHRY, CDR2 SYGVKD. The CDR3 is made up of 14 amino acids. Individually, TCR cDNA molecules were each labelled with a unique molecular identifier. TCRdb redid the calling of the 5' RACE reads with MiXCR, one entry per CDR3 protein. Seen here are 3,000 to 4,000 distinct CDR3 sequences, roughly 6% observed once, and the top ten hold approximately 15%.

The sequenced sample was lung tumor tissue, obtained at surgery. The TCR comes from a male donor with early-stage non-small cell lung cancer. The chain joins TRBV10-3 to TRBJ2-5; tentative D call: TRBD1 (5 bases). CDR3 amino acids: CAISRGQDQETQYF. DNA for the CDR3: TGTGCCATCAGCCGCGGACAAGACCAAGAGACCCAGTACTTC.